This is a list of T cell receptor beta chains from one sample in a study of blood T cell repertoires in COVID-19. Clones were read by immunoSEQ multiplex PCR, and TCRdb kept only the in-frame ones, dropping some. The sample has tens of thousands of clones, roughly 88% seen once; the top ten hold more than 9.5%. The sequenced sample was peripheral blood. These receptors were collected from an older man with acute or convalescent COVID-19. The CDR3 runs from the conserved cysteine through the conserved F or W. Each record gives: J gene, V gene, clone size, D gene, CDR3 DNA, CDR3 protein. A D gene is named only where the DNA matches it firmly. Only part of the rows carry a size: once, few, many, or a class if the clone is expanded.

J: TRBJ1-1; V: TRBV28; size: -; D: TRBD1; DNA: TGTGCCACTCGGGGACAGACTGAAGCTTTCTTT; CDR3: CATRGQTEAFF
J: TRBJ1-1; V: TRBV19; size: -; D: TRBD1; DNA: TGTGCCAGTAGTATAGGCGGGACAGTGAACACTGAAGCTTTCTTT; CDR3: CASSIGGTVNTEAFF
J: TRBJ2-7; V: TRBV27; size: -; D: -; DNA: TGTGCCAGCAGTTTACAACAGGGCCCGAACGAGCAGTACTTC; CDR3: CASSLQQGPNEQYF
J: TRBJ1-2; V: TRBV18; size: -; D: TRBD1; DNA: TGTGCCAGCTCACCCACAGGGGATAGGGATGGCTACACCTTC; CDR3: CASSPTGDRDGYTF
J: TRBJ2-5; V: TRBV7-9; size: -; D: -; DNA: TGTGCCAGCAGCCAGTCGGGGGGCGCGGAGACCCAGTACTTC; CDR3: CASSQSGGAETQYF
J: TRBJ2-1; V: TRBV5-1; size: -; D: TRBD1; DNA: TGCGCCAGCAGCCCCGGCAGGACAGGGGGATACAATGAGCAGTTCTTC; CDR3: CASSPGRTGGYNEQFF
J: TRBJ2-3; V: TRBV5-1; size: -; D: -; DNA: TGCGCCAGCAGCTCGAGCGACGGCCCCACAGATACGCAGTATTTT; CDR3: CASSSSDGPTDTQYF
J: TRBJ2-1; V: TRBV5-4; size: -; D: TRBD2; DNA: TGTGCCAGCAGAATGACTAGCGGGAGGGATACTGAGCAGTTCTTC; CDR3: CASRMTSGRDTEQFF
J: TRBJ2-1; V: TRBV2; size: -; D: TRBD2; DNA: TGTGCCAGCAGAGACGCTAGGACTAGCGGCTACAATGAGCAGTTCTTC; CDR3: CASRDARTSGYNEQFF
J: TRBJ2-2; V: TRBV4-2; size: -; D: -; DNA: TGTGCCAGCAGCCAAGCTTGGGGGGCGAACACCGGGGAGCTGTTTTTT; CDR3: CASSQAWGANTGELFF
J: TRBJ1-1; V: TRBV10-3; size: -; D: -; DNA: TGTGCCATCAGTGATGGGAGGCAGTCCGACACTGAAGCTTTCTTT; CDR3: CAISDGRQSDTEAFF
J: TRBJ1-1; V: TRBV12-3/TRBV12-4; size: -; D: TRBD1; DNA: TGTGCCAGCGGGCTGACAGGGGGCGAAGAAGCTTTCTTT; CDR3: CASGLTGGEEAFF
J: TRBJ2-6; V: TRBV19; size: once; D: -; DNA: TGTGCCAGTTCAATAGGGGGAGCTGGGGCCAACGTCCTGACTTTC; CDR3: CASSIGGAGANVLTF
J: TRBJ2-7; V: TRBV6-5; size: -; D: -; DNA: TGTGCCAGCAGTTACTCTCCGGGACTGGACGGCGAGCAGTACTTC; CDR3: CASSYSPGLDGEQYF
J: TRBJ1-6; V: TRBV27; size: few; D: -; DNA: TGTGCCAGCAGAGACACCGCTAATTCACCCCTCCACTTT; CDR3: CASRDTANSPLHF
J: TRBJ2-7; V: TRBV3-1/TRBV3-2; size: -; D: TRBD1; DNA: TGTGCCAGCAGCCCGAACAGGGGTACAGCCTACGAGCAGTACTTC; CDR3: CASSPNRGTAYEQYF
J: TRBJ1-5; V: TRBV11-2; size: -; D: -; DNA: TGTGCCAGCAGCTTAGCGGGAGATCAGCCCCAGCATTTT; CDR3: CASSLAGDQPQHF
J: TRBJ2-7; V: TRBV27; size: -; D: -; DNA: TGTGCCAGCAGGCGTGCGGGGGCGTGGGAGCAGTACTTC; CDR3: CASRRAGAWEQYF
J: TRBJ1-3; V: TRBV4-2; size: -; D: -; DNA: TGTGCCAGCAGCCAACGTGGAAACACCATATATTTT; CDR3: CASSQRGNTIYF
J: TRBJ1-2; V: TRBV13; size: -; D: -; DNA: TGTGCCAGCAGTCCTTCAGGCGGGGCGCACGGCTACACCTTC; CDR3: CASSPSGGAHGYTF
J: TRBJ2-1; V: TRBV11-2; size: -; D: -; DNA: TGTGCCAGCAGCTTAGAACACGGGACAAGGCTTTACAATGAGCAGTTCTTC; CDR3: CASSLEHGTRLYNEQFF
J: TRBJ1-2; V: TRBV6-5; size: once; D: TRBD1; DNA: TGTGCCAGCAGCAACAGGGGAGGTGGCTACACCTTC; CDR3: CASSNRGGGYTF
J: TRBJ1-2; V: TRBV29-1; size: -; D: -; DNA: TGCAGCGTTGAATCGGGAGGAGGCGGCTACACCTTC; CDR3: CSVESGGGGYTF
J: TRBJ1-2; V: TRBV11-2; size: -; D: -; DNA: TGTGCCAGCAGCCTAATTACGGGGTGGAACTATGGCTACACCTTC; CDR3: CASSLITGWNYGYTF
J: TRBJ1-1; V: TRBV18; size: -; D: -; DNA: TGTGCCAGCTCACCACTGGGACTGGAAGCTTTCTTT; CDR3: CASSPLGLEAFF
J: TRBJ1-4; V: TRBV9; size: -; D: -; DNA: TGTGCCAGCAGCCCCGAGAGACAGACAACTAATGAAAAACTGTTTTTT; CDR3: CASSPERQTTNEKLFF
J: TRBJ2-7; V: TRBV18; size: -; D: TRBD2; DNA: TGTGCCAGCTCACAAGGACTAGCGGGGTTTTCCTACGAGCAGTACTTC; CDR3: CASSQGLAGFSYEQYF
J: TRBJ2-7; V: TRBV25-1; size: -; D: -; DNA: TGTGCCAGCAGTGAATCGCGGACCCGGGGGACCTACGAGCAGTACTTC; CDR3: CASSESRTRGTYEQYF
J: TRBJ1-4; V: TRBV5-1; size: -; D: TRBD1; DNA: TGCGCCAGCAGCGGGGACAGTAGCCGCCCCGAAAAACTGTTTTTT; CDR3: CASSGDSSRPEKLFF
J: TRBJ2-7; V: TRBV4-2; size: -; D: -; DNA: TGTGCCAGCAGCCAAGATAATGGGGCGGGGAGCTACGAGCAGTACTTC; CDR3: CASSQDNGAGSYEQYF